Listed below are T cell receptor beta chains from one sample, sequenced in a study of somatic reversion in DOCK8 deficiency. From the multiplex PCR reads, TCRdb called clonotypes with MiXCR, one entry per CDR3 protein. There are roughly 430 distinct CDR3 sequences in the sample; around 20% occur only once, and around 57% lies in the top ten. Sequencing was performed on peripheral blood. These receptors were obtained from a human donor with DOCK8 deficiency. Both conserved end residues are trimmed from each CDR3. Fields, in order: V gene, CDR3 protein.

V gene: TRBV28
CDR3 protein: ASSFPGTSNEKLF

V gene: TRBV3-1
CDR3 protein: ASSPRLAGYEQY

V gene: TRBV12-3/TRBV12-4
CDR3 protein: ASSMTGVPTDTQY

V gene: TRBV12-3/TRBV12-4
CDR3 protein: ASRGEVPYSNQPQH

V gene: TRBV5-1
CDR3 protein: ASSLRASGDPYNEQF

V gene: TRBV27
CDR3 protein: ASTYNEQF

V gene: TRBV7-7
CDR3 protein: ASSPEDRLRETQY

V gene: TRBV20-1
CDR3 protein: SARSQGTRNYEQY

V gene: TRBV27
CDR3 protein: ASRTGLAHEQY

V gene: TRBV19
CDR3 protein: ASCAGTSAYNEQF

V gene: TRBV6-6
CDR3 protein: ASSYGRTGKEPQH

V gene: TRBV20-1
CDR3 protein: SASNSYEQY

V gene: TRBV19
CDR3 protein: ASFLGQKGTGELF

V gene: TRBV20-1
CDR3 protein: SARLRGYEQY

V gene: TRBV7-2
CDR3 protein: ASSLGLAGNNEQF

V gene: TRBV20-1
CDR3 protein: SARDHGEGLYGYT

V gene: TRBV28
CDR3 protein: ASSSADRDNQPQH

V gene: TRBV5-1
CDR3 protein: ASSAGTANSPLH

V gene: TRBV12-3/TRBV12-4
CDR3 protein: ASSLDLPTGELF

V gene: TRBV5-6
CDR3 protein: ASSVTGGNEKLF

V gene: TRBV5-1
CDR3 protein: ASSLGLSSGANVLT

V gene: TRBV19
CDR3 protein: ASEFGRQGDYGYT